This T cell receptor (beta chain) was recovered during a study of OX40 agonist ivuxolimab in advanced cancers. Study details: Ivuxolimab, which patients received intravenously every 2 weeks, was dosed at 0.01 to 10 mg/kg.

This CDR3 is 16 amino acids long. V lost 3 bases and J lost 6, with 21 bases in between. Germline V lookup: CDR1 SGHTA, CDR2 FQGNSA. This clone was seen more than once but under ten times. Its antigen is undetermined. Patients with autoimmune history or systemic immunosuppression were excluded. Assay used: immunoSEQ multiplex PCR; TCRdb lists only in-frame clones, some missing. The data show under 45,000 clones, approximately 80% seen once. Broader study findings: Which antigen the expanded peripheral T cells recognized is unknown. Also present in some nonresponders was a low level of normalized T-cell clonal expansion.

The clonotype originates from an adult with an advanced solid tumor such as melanoma, head and neck, liver or kidney cancer. The chain uses TRBV7-2 and TRBJ2-7, with D possibly matching TRBD1 (6 bases). Source: CD4+ or CD8+ T cells sorted from blood, taken in a trial of the OX40 agonist ivuxolimab. The CDR3 is CASSFAGVRGLGEQYF. CDR3 nucleotide sequence: TGTGCCAGCAGCTTTGCCGGTGTCAGGGGTTTAGGCGAGCAGTACTTC.